What follows are 8 T cell receptor beta chains derived from one specimen sequenced in a study of cytomegalovirus exposure and HLA in healthy donors. It was with 60 Vbeta and 13 Jbeta primers that the PCR ran. Repertoires were generated with immunoSEQ multiplex PCR, while TCRdb's copy carries only in-frame clones and drops some. The sample carries around 140,000 clones, about two thirds recorded once. The sample taken for sequencing was PBMCs. Receptor source: an older woman in good health and CMV-seropositive.

V and J are TRBV6-1 and TRBJ2-7; D is undetermined. V was pared by 0 bases and J by 5 bases, with 14 bases between. Germline V CDR1 and CDR2: MNHNS, SASEGT. The CDR3 runs to 15 residues. The CDR3 spells CASSEAQVGINEQYF. The CDR3 coding sequence is TGTGCCAGCAGTGAAGCGCAGGTTGGAATCAACGAGCAGTACTTC.

J is TRBJ1-1 and V is TRBV2; D remains ambiguous. The V gene's germline CDR1 is SNHLY and CDR2 FYNNEI. The CDR3 has 14 residues. V dropped 1 base and J dropped 10 bases, with 16 bases sitting between them. The CDR3 here is CASSEDRGTGRAFF. The CDR3 DNA sequence: TGTGCCAGCAGTGAAGATCGGGGTACCGGGCGAGCTTTCTTT.

The chain couples TRBV7-2 to TRBJ2-3; a weak D match, TRBD2 (6 bases). Looked up from germline, CDR1 is SGHTA and CDR2 is FQGNSA. The V and J ends lost 5 bases and 2 bases respectively, with 20 bases between them. The CDR3 has 17 residues. This chain's CDR3 is CASSPPVWEAFTDTQYF. In DNA, the CDR3 is TGTGCCAGCAGCCCTCCGGTGTGGGAGGCGTTCACAGATACGCAGTATTTT. Together with reference TRBV7-2 and TRBJ2-3, the CDR3 gives the full variable domain: GAGVSQSPSNKVTEKGKDVELRCDPISGHTALYWYRQSLGQGLEFLIYFQGNSAPDKSGLPSDRFSAERTGGSVSTLTIQRTQQEDSAVYLCASSPPVWEAFTDTQYFGPGTRLTVL.

The chain links TRBV19 to TRBJ1-5; TRBD1 matches 9 bases. The CDR3 consists of 13 residues. Germline V gene sequence: CDR1 LNHDA, CDR2 SQIVND (reference sequence). J lost 6 bases, V lost 11 bases, and 8 bases had no gene match. CDR3 sequence (DNA): TGTGCCGCCGGGACAGGGTTTATTCAGCCCCAGCATTTT. Translated, it gives CAAGTGFIQPQHF. Complete variable domain (other parts from reference TRBV19 and TRBJ1-5): DGGITQSPKYLFRKEGQNVTLSCEQNLNHDAMYWYRQDPGQGLRLIYYSQIVNDFQKGDIAEGYSVSREKKESFPLTVTSAQKNPTAFYLCAAGTGFIQPQHFGDGTRLSIL.

Comments on this clone: Other DNA sequences in this sample translate to the same CDR3. The chain links TRBV29-1 to TRBJ2-2, with 10 bases lining up with TRBD2. The CDR3 loop spans 14 amino acids. Per the germline V gene, CDR1 is SQVTM and CDR2 is ANQGSEA. V trimming: 6 bases; J trimming: 1 base; junction bases outside the gene matches: 2. The CDR3 DNA is TGCAGCGTCAGGACTAGCGGGAACACCGGGGAGCTGTTTTTT. Its protein is CSVRTSGNTGELFF.

V and J are TRBV27 and TRBJ2-1; D is possibly TRBD2 (6 bases). This CDR3 is built from 13 residues. The germline gives CDR1 MNHEY, CDR2 SMNVEV (reference sequence). V was trimmed by 8 bases and J by 6 bases, leaving 14 bases between them. CDR3 in DNA: TGTGCCAGCTCCCCCCACGGGGGCAATGAGCAGTTCTTC. This encodes CASSPHGGNEQFF.

V and J are TRBV10-1 and TRBJ2-5; TRBD1 is a possible D gene (6 bases). This CDR3 region has 15 residues. The V end was cut by 0 bases, the J end by 3 bases, with 11 bases between. Germline assignment: CDR1 WNHNN and CDR2 SYGVQD (reference sequence). The CDR3 nucleotides are TGCGCCAGCAGTGAGTCCGAGGACAGAGAAGAGACCCAGTACTTC. Translating gives CASSESEDREETQYF.

The sample holds a few counts of this clone. The chain has TRBV27 and TRBJ1-3; no reliable D call. Germline V CDR1 and CDR2: MNHEY, SMNVEV (reference sequence). The V gene lost 6 bases and the J gene lost 0 bases, with 15 bases spanning the gap. The CDR3 totals 16 residues. The CDR3 reads CASRGRVGSSGNTIYF. The CDR3 DNA sequence: TGTGCCAGCAGGGGTCGGGTAGGGAGCTCTGGAAACACCATATATTTT.